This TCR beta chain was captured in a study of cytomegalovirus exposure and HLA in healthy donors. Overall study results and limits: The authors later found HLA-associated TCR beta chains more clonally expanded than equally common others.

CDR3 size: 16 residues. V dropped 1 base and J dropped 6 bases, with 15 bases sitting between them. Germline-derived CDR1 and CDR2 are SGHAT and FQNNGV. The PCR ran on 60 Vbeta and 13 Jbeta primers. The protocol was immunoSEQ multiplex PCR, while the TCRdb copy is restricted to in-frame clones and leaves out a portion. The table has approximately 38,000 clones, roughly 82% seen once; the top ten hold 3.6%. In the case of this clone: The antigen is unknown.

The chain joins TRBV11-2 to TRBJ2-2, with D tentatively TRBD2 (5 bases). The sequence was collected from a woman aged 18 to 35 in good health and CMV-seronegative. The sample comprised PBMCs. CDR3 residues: CASSLGAGDGAGELFF. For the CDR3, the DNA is TGTGCCAGCAGCTTAGGTGCCGGGGATGGAGCCGGGGAGCTGTTTTTT.